A single T cell receptor beta chain is shown here with its context. Its specificity is not known. This entry belongs to a study of shared clonotypes between healthy human individuals. The study, taken as a whole, reports: For sorted subsets, rarefaction showed incomplete sequencing despite large depth.

Profiled with immunoSEQ multiplex PCR; TCRdb holds only in-frame clones, not every one. In the table there are hundreds of thousands of clones, roughly 98% of which are singletons. Trimming removed 0 bases at V and 0 bases at J, with 5 bases between. The CDR3 consists of 14 residues. Looked up from germline, CDR1 is MGHRA and CDR2 is YSYEKL. Naive CD8 cells, CD45RO-negative and positively selected for CCR7, excluded terminally differentiated effector memory CD45RA+ cells. None of the donors, who were healthy HIV-negative adults, had recently had acute infections or vaccinations. The V and J genes are TRBV4-1 and TRBJ1-2, with D hard to call. The clonotype was recovered from a man aged 25-45 years in good health. The specimen sequenced was naive CD8+ T cells sorted from blood. The CDR3 reads CASSQDRANYGYTF. Written as DNA, the CDR3 is TGCGCCAGCAGCCAAGATCGGGCTAACTATGGCTACACCTTC.